This TCR beta chain was sequenced for a study of human T cells and chemical hapten exposure. The CDR3 has 13 amino acids. The germline gives CDR1 MDHEN, CDR2 SYDVKM. Unmatched junction bases numbered 9, after V lost 6 bases and J lost 7 bases. One entry per CDR3 protein, called by TCRdb with MiXCR from the RACE reads. The sample has fewer than 400,000 distinct CDR3 sequences, roughly 6.9% seen once; the top ten hold 8% to 9%. As for time point: patch test 1, 2 weeks after DPC sensitization. Noted treatment: therapeutic diphenylcyclopropenone sensitization with weekly scalp DPC. This TCR was recovered from a woman aged 18-29 years with alopecia areata. Some clones in this sample may be carry-over from other donors' samples. The sequences come from whole blood, collected in connection with sensitization to the hapten diphenylcyclopropenone (DPC). The rearrangement links TRBV28 to TRBJ2-7, with TRBD1 identical over 7 bases. The CDR3 here is CASRLGTEWEQYF. The CDR3 DNA is TGTGCCAGCAGGCTTGGGACAGAGTGGGAGCAGTACTTC.